The 5 T cell receptor beta chains listed next were all sequenced from one sample in a study of tumor-infiltrating lymphocytes in localized non-small cell lung cancer. The protocol was immunoSEQ multiplex PCR, while the TCRdb copy is restricted to in-frame clones and leaves out a portion. The sample has around 25,000 clones, 55% to 75% seen once. Sample: lung tumor tissue. These receptor sequences come from a human donor with non-small cell lung cancer.

This clone has only one observation. The J gene is TRBJ2-7, the V gene TRBV7-8; 12 bases fit TRBD2. Looked up from germline, CDR1 is SGHVS and CDR2 is FQNEAQ. The CDR3 is 14 residues long. Losses at the gene ends were 4 bases for V and 4 bases for J; bases not matched to a gene: 2. The chain's CDR3 is CASSSGLAGYEQYF. The CDR3 DNA sequence: TGTGCCAGCAGCTCGGGACTAGCGGGTTACGAGCAGTACTTC.

The genes are TRBV30 and TRBJ1-2; D is possibly TRBD1 (5 bases). Trimming pared 0 bases from V and 8 bases from J, leaving 13 bases between. Germline V CDR1 and CDR2: GTSNPN, SVGIG (reference sequence). The CDR3 is 13 residues long. CDR3 DNA: TGTGCCTGGAGTGTGTCAGGGACTCGCGGCTACACCTTC. Translation gives CAWSVSGTRGYTF.

The chain employs TRBV2 and TRBJ2-7; 9 nucleotides match TRBD1. With 3 bases clipped from V and 5 bases from J, the junction kept 8 bases outside the gene matches. The length of the CDR3 is 15 residues. CDR1 and CDR2 from the germline V gene are SNHLY and FYNNEI. CDR3 protein: CASSDQLDRGNEQYF. DNA for the CDR3: TGTGCCAGCAGTGACCAACTGGACAGGGGCAACGAGCAGTACTTC.

J is TRBJ1-1 and V is TRBV10-2; the D is unclear. The length of the CDR3 is 12 residues. CDR1 is WSHSY and CDR2 is SAAADI in the germline V gene. V lost 7 bases to trimming and J lost 0 bases, with 6 bases between them. Written as DNA, the CDR3 is TGCGCCAGCACGGAAATGAACACTGAAGCTTTCTTT. Protein: CASTEMNTEAFF.

V is TRBV5-1 and J is TRBJ1-5; the D is unclear. Germline-derived CDR1 and CDR2 are SGHRS and YFSETQ. This CDR3 region has 15 residues. V gave up 4 bases and J gave up 1 base, with 12 bases separating them. CDR3 protein: CASSTSDPSNQPQHF. In nucleotides, the CDR3 is TGCGCCAGCAGCACATCTGATCCGAGCAATCAGCCCCAGCATTTT.